Sequencing of this T cell receptor beta chain was carried out in a study of radiation and T cells in renal cell carcinoma. Documented time point: blood 4 weeks post-SBRT, at nephrectomy. Treatment indicated: 15 Gy SBRT to primary tumor, nephrectomy 4 weeks later. Using immunoSEQ multiplex PCR, the repertoire was profiled, and TCRdb retains in-frame clones only, with some absent. The sample carries 150,000 to 200,000 clones, about 88% recorded once. CDR1 and CDR2 (germline): LNHDA, SQIVND (reference sequence). V shed 0 bases and J shed 7 bases, with 6 bases lying between them. The length of the CDR3 is 13 residues.

The sample in question was blood, obtained from a patient whose treatment included radiotherapy and nephrectomy. The receptor's source is a woman between 45 and 60 years old with renal cell carcinoma. This chain joins TRBV19 and TRBJ1-4, with D perhaps TRBD1 (5 bases). The chain's CDR3 is CASSIDRAEKLFF. The CDR3, as DNA: TGTGCCAGTAGTATAGACAGGGCTGAAAAACTGTTTTTT.